This passage covers 22 T cell receptor beta chains from one sample sequenced in a study of Graves' ophthalmopathy and Graves' hyperthyroidism. Researchers took RNA transcripts and amplified TCR beta CDR3 regions from them. Scientists carried out first-round RT-PCR using HTBI primers and then a second-round multiplex PCR. MiXCR was run by TCRdb on the multiplex PCR reads, yielding one entry per CDR3 protein. In the table there are 200,000 to 250,000 distinct CDR3 sequences, under 25% of which are singletons. Sequencing used peripheral blood. Receptor source: a woman aged 45-59 years with Graves' ophthalmopathy.

This clonotype was seen ten or more times. The V gene is TRBV6-1, the J gene TRBJ2-5, with D unresolved. The CDR3 runs 12 residues. In germline, CDR1 is MNHNS, CDR2 SASEGT. Trimming took 4 bases from V and 9 from J, leaving 12 bases between them. The CDR3 coding sequence is TGTGCCAGCAGTGGTACCCTCGAGGCCCAGTACTTC. This translates into CASSGTLEAQYF.

Of note for this clonotype: This may be a read error: a much more frequent sequence differs by one nucleotide. This chain joins TRBV18 and TRBJ2-2; 7 positions agree with TRBD1. Trimming removed 7 bases from V and 8 bases from J; junction bases left unmatched: 10. The CDR3 has 14 residues. CDR1 KGHSH and CDR2 LQKENI come from the germline V gene. The CDR3 sequence is CASCRDSHGGELFF. The CDR3 nucleotides read TGTGCCAGCTGCCGGGACAGCCATGGAGGGGAGCTGTTTTTT.

This clonotype was seen ten or more times. The J gene is TRBJ1-2, the V gene TRBV7-9; D gene ambiguous. Germline V lookup: CDR1 SEHNR, CDR2 FQNEAQ (reference sequence). Trimming removed 4 bases at V and 2 bases at J, with 5 bases between. This CDR3 spans 12 amino acids. The CDR3: CASSSKNYGYTF. CDR3 sequence (DNA): TGTGCCAGCAGCTCCAAGAACTATGGCTACACCTTC.

This clonotype was observed many times. The chain recombines TRBV5-6 with TRBJ2-4; 9 bases line up with TRBD1. The germline CDR1 and CDR2 sequences are SGHDT and YYEEEE. With V trimmed by 4 bases and J by 0 bases, 14 bases remained unmatched. CDR3 length: 19 amino acids. The CDR3 bases are TGTGCCAGCAGCGCTGGACAGGGGCCGCGACTACTAGCCAAAAACATTCAGTACTTC. Its translation: CASSAGQGPRLLAKNIQYF.

J is TRBJ2-7 and V is TRBV6-1; 9 bases are a match to TRBD1. The junction had 21 bases not matched to a gene; V was cut back by 6 bases and J by 9 bases. Germline-derived CDR1 and CDR2 are MNHNS and SASEGT. This CDR3 comprises 17 residues. As DNA, the CDR3 is TGTGCCAGCAGCCCCGTTGGATTGGGAGCCGGGACAGGGCTGCAGTACTTC. It yields the protein CASSPVGLGAGTGLQYF.

The chain has TRBV2 and TRBJ2-7; 7 bases fit TRBD1. Germline assignment: CDR1 SNHLY and CDR2 FYNNEI. The CDR3 totals 14 residues. J lost 6 bases, V lost 6 bases, and 11 bases had no gene match. CDR3 residues: CASRRQGPSGEQYF. For the CDR3, the DNA is TGTGCCAGCAGGAGACAGGGTCCGTCCGGCGAGCAGTACTTC.

This clonotype has at least ten counts. V gene TRBV6-1 combines with J gene TRBJ1-3, with D possibly being TRBD1 (5 bases). Germline loops: CDR1 MNHNS, CDR2 SASEGT. The ends were cut back, 5 bases at V and 8 bases at J, with 10 bases in the middle. This CDR3 has 12 amino acids. CDR3 region: CASSLGAYTIYF. The CDR3 region has the DNA TGTGCCAGCAGTCTAGGGGCATACACCATATATTTT.

Comments on this clonotype: With a much larger clone just one base away, this may be a read error. This chain joins TRBV28 and TRBJ2-7, with D unresolved. CDR3 length: 12 amino acids. With 8 bases removed from V and 0 bases from J, the gap between germline ends came to 8 bases. Germline V lookup: CDR1 MDHEN, CDR2 SYDVKM. As DNA, the CDR3 is TGTGCCAGCGGGATAGCCTCCTACGAGCAGTACTTC. Residues: CASGIASYEQYF. Complete variable domain (other parts from reference TRBV28 and TRBJ2-7): DVKVTQSSRYLVKRTGEKVFLECVQDMDHENMFWYRQDPGLGLRLIYFSYDVKMKEKGDIPEGYSVSREKKERFSLILESASTNQTSMYLCASGIASYEQYFGPGTRLTVT.

This clonotype showed up many times. V is TRBV20-1 and J is TRBJ2-1, with D tentatively TRBD2 (6 bases). The V gene's germline CDR1 is DFQATT and CDR2 SNEGSKA (reference sequence). V was pared by 6 bases and J by 2 bases, with 17 bases between. This CDR3 comprises 15 residues. Written as DNA, the CDR3 is TGCAGTGCCATCTGGACTAAACCTCCCTACAATGAGCAGTTCTTC. Amino acids: CSAIWTKPPYNEQFF.

This clonotype showed up many times. The chain couples TRBV27 to TRBJ1-1; TRBD1 aligns across 10 bases. CDR3 length: 15 amino acids. Germline V gene lookup returns CDR1 MNHEY and CDR2 SMNVEV (reference sequence). J gave up 4 bases and V 6 bases, and 8 bases lay outside the gene matches. The DNA of the CDR3 is TGTGCCAGCAGCCGCCGGGACAGGGGAGTCACTGAAGCTTTCTTT. It translates to CASSRRDRGVTEAFF.

Ten or more counts support this clonotype. This chain links TRBV6-2 or TRBV6-3 with TRBJ2-7; D unresolved. Looked up from germline, CDR1 is MNHEY and CDR2 is SVGEGT. Deletions cut 10 bases from V and 0 bases from J, with 13 bases between. The CDR3 is 13 amino acids. The CDR3 DNA reads as TGTGCCACCAACCAAAGGGACTCCTACGAGCAGTACTTC. Encoded protein: CATNQRDSYEQYF.

A remark on this clonotype: With a much larger clone just one base away, this may be a read error. The J gene is TRBJ1-5, the V gene TRBV7-2; TRBD1 is a possible D gene (6 bases). The CDR3 has 15 residues. CDR1 and CDR2 from the germline V gene are SGHTA and FQGNSA. CDR3 in DNA: TGTGTCAGCAGCCCGGGGGGGGGCCGGAATCAGCCCCAGCATTTT. Translating gives CVSSPGGGRNQPQHF. The whole variable domain, filled in from reference TRBV7-2 and TRBJ1-5, reads GAGVSQSPSNKVTEKGKDVELRCDPISGHTALYWYRQSLGQGLEFLIYFQGNSAPDKSGLPSDRFSAERTGGSVSTLTIQRTQQEDSAVYLCVSSPGGGRNQPQHFGDGTRLSIL.

Ten or more counts support this clonotype. The gene calls are TRBV20-1 and TRBJ2-7; D could derive from TRBD1 or TRBD2 (5 bases each). This CDR3 has 15 residues. Germline CDR1 and CDR2: DFQATT and SNEGSKA (reference sequence). Trimming stripped 1 base from V and 3 bases from J, with 16 bases between. This CDR3 reads CSARGGDRDLYEQYF. The CDR3 coding sequence is TGCAGTGCTAGAGGGGGTGATAGGGACCTCTACGAGCAGTACTTC.

This clonotype was detected many times. V is TRBV5-8 and J is TRBJ2-7, with D hard to call. The CDR3 has 14 amino acids. Germline CDR1 reads SGHTS; CDR2 reads YDEGEE. Trimming stripped 0 bases from V and 6 bases from J, with 13 bases between. The CDR3 sequence: CASSLEGGLLEQYF. The CDR3 DNA reads as TGTGCCAGCAGCTTGGAGGGTGGGTTGCTCGAGCAGTACTTC.

In this sample, this clonotype turned up many times. The rearrangement links TRBV7-9 to TRBJ1-6, with D hard to call. Germline CDR1 and CDR2: SEHNR and FQNEAQ (reference sequence). The CDR3 has 14 amino acids. Trimming cost V 1 base and J 6 bases, with 7 bases left between them. CDR3 coding DNA: TGTGCCAGCAGCTTAGGATTTCTTAATTCACCCCTCCACTTT. Its translation: CASSLGFLNSPLHF.

This chain connects TRBV6-2 or TRBV6-3 to TRBJ1-1, with D unclear. This CDR3 has 15 amino acids. Per the germline V gene, CDR1 is MNHEY and CDR2 is SVGEGT. V was trimmed by 0 bases and J by 1 base, leaving 9 bases between them. Here the CDR3 DNA reads TGTGCCAGCAGTTACTCGGGCCGTTCGAACACTGAAGCTTTCTTT. Translating gives CASSYSGRSNTEAFF.

This clonotype was recorded a few times. The genes are TRBV27 and TRBJ2-7; 7 bases are a match to TRBD2. With the DNA end fitting TRBJ2-1 better, the J assignment may be wrong. Germline values: CDR1 MNHEY, CDR2 SMNVEV (reference sequence). The CDR3 sequence is 18 residues long. CDR3 nucleotides: TGTGCCAGCAGTTTATTTCCGGGAGGAAGGAGGAGCTACGACGAGCAGTTCTTC. It encodes CASSLFPGGRRSYDEQFF.

This clonotype occurred many times. The rearrangement links TRBV24-1 to TRBJ2-7; D is ambiguous. Trimming removed 9 bases from V and 3 bases from J, with 8 bases in between. Germline lookup yields CDR1 KGHDR and CDR2 SFDVKD. This CDR3 spans 11 amino acids. CDR3 sequence reads: CATGEDYEQYF. The CDR3 DNA is TGTGCCACCGGGGAAGACTACGAGCAGTACTTC.

This clonotype was found many times. The chain employs TRBV2 and TRBJ2-7; 10 positions agree with TRBD2. The germline V gene has CDR1 SNHLY and CDR2 FYNNEI. V was pared by 0 bases and J by 2 bases, with 7 bases of the junction left unmatched. CDR3 length: 17 residues. The CDR3 bases are TGTGCCAGCAGTGAAGCGGGTAGCGGGAGGCCAACCTACGAGCAGTACTTC. Its translation: CASSEAGSGRPTYEQYF.

At least ten counts were recorded for this clonotype. The chain has TRBV20-1 and TRBJ2-5; tentative D call: TRBD2 (6 bases). Germline-derived CDR1 and CDR2 are DFQATT and SNEGSKA (reference sequence). The CDR3 extends over 15 amino acids. The V end was cut by 8 bases, the J end by 5 bases, with 24 bases between. The CDR3 protein is CSYIDPGVGGETQYF. For the CDR3, the DNA is TGCAGTTACATCGACCCGGGAGTTGGTGGGGAGACCCAGTACTTC.

On this clonotype: A much larger clone is a single base away; this may be a read error. CDR3 nucleotide sequence: TGTGCCAGCAGGAACCAGGGAGAGACCTACGAGCAGTACTTC. Its translation is CASRNQGETYEQYF. The chain employs TRBV28 and TRBJ2-7; D is tentatively TRBD1 or TRBD2 (5 bases each). The CDR3 extends over 14 amino acids. The V end lost 6 bases, the J end lost 2 bases, and 14 bases lay between the germline ends. From germline, CDR1 is MDHEN and CDR2 SYDVKM.

The chain employs TRBV6-5 and TRBJ1-5; TRBD1 might be the D (5 bases). Germline V lookup: CDR1 MNHEY, CDR2 SVGAGI. The V end was cut by 3 bases, the J end by 1 base, with 13 bases between. CDR3 length equals 16 residues. The CDR3 DNA reads as TGTGCCAGCAGTTATTTCCCAGGGATGAGCAATCAGCCCCAGCATTTT. Its protein is CASSYFPGMSNQPQHF.